The 2 T cell receptor beta chains given below trace back to one sample, sequenced in a study of cytomegalovirus exposure and HLA in healthy donors. 13 Jbeta primers and 60 Vbeta primers were used for the PCR. TCRdb's copy holds only in-frame clones and misses some; the assay was immunoSEQ multiplex PCR. Here the sample table reports 75,000 to 95,000 clones. The sequenced sample was PBMCs. All receptors come from a woman aged 55-70 years in good health and CMV-seronegative.

Of note for this clone: In the same sample, other DNA sequences code for this CDR3. V gene TRBV5-1 combines with J gene TRBJ1-1; 8 nucleotides line up with TRBD1. This CDR3 comprises 14 residues. J gave up 1 base and V 5 bases, and 4 bases lay outside the gene matches. Germline V gene lookup returns CDR1 SGHRS and CDR2 YFSETQ. CDR3 sequence: CASSLQGGNTEAFF. CDR3 nucleotides: TGCGCCAGCAGTCTACAGGGGGGGAACACTGAAGCTTTCTTT.

CDR3 amino acids: CASSYGTSETQYF. CDR3 in DNA: TGTGCCAGCAGCTACGGGACTAGCGAGACCCAGTACTTC. The gene calls are TRBV5-4 and TRBJ2-5, with TRBD2 identical over 9 bases. CDR1 and CDR2 (germline): SGHNT, YYREEE (reference sequence). Losses at the gene ends were 3 bases for V and 5 bases for J; bases not matched to a gene: 2. The CDR3 totals 13 residues.